The next 8 T cell receptor beta chains were all read from a single sample in a study of shared clonotypes between healthy human individuals. Produced via immunoSEQ multiplex PCR; TCRdb's table is partial and in-frame only. The table includes around 500,000 clones, 79% detected once. The sequenced sample was PBMCs. These receptors all come from a woman in her 40s in good health. Some clones in this sample may be carry-over from other donors' samples.

V is TRBV2 and J is TRBJ2-2, with D unresolved. CDR1 SNHLY and CDR2 FYNNEI come from the germline V gene. The CDR3 has 14 residues. Trimming left V 6 bases short and J 5 bases short, with 13 bases between. The CDR3 spells CASSVSRRTGELFF. CDR3 bases: TGTGCCAGCAGCGTGAGTAGGCGGACCGGGGAGCTGTTTTTT.

This sequence joins TRBV9 and TRBJ2-2, with 10 bases that match TRBD2. CDR1 and CDR2 (germline): SGDLS, YYNGEE. V lost 0 bases, J lost 3 bases, and 2 bases stayed unmatched. The CDR3 length is 16 residues. The CDR3 is CASSVGLAGDTGELFF. As DNA, the CDR3 is TGTGCCAGCAGCGTAGGCCTAGCGGGAGACACCGGGGAGCTGTTTTTT.

This chain uses TRBV29-1 with TRBJ2-3; 7 bases fit TRBD2. The CDR3 spans 15 residues. The junction had 12 bases not matched to a gene; V was cut back by 6 bases and J by 3 bases. Per the germline V gene, CDR1 is SQVTM and CDR2 is ANQGSEA. The CDR3 loop is CSVAQLARMTDTQYF. The CDR3 bases are TGCAGCGTCGCTCAACTAGCGAGAATGACAGATACGCAGTATTTT.

The CDR3 DNA sequence: TGTGCCACCAGCAGAAGCGGGACCTACGAGCAGTACTTC. Protein product: CATSRSGTYEQYF. J is TRBJ2-7 and V is TRBV15, with 7 bases identical to TRBD2. Germline V lookup: CDR1 LNHNV, CDR2 YYDKDF (reference sequence). The CDR3 runs to 13 residues. The ends lost 2 bases at V and 2 bases at J; junction bases unmatched: 0. Drawing the rest from reference TRBV15 and TRBJ2-7, the complete variable domain is DAMVIQNPRYQVTQFGKPVTLSCSQTLNHNVMYWYQQKSSQAPKLLFHYYDKDFNNEADTPDNFQSRRPNTSFCFLDIRSPGLGDTAMYLCATSRSGTYEQYFGPGTRLTVT.

This chain joins TRBV4-2 and TRBJ1-5, with 7 bases that match TRBD1. The germline V gene encodes CDR1 LGHNA and CDR2 YNFKEQ. The CDR3 totals 15 residues. The V gene end was trimmed by 1 base and the J gene end by 2 bases; junction bases not matched to a gene: 2. The CDR3 loop reads CASSQGQGGNQPQHF. Written as DNA, the CDR3 is TGTGCCAGCAGCCAAGGACAGGGAGGCAATCAGCCCCAGCATTTT.

As concerns this clone: Given a far larger clone just one base away, this is likely a sequencing read error. The chain joins TRBV6-5 to TRBJ2-7; the D is unclear. V lost 7 bases to trimming and J lost 3 bases, with 19 bases between them. This CDR3 comprises 15 residues. The germline V gene encodes CDR1 MNHEY and CDR2 SVGAGI. The chain's CDR3 is CASTPPSGLLYEQYF. CDR3 DNA: TGTGCCAGCACCCCTCCTTCCGGGTTACTCTACGAGCAGTACTTC.

The chain uses TRBV4-2 and TRBJ1-4, with D possibly TRBD1 on 5 matching bases. Germline-derived CDR1 and CDR2 are LGHNA and YNFKEQ. The CDR3 length is 15 residues. The V end lost 0 bases, the J end lost 8 bases, and 13 bases lay between the germline ends. CDR3 in amino acids: CASSQEGGAGEKLFF. CDR3 in DNA: TGTGCCAGCAGCCAAGAGGGAGGGGCTGGGGAAAAACTGTTTTTT.

The rearrangement links TRBV4-1 to TRBJ2-1; D uncertain. CDR1 and CDR2 (germline): MGHRA, YSYEKL. V lost 1 base, J lost 0 bases, and 7 bases lay in between. This CDR3 spans 15 amino acids. This CDR3 is CASSQVWSSYNEQFF. CDR3 sequence (DNA): TGCGCCAGCAGCCAAGTCTGGAGCTCCTACAATGAGCAGTTCTTC.